A single sample gave rise to the 21 T cell receptor beta chains below, sequenced in a study of pediatric ulcerative colitis. Sequenced by immunoSEQ multiplex PCR; TCRdb stores in-frame clones only, minus some. Of 50,000 to 65,000 clones listed, roughly nine tenths are singletons. Sequences were obtained from blood. These receptors were obtained from a boy younger than 18 with severe ulcerative colitis.

V is TRBV19 and J is TRBJ2-7; 9 bases fit TRBD1. V shed 5 bases and J 5 bases; nucleotides not matched to a gene: 4. The CDR3 has 13 amino acids. Germline V CDR1 and CDR2: LNHDA, SQIVND (reference sequence). CDR3 protein: CASSRDRENEQYF. CDR3 nucleotide sequence: TGTGCCAGTAGTCGGGACAGGGAAAACGAGCAGTACTTC.

The V call is TRBV5-4, the J call TRBJ1-3; weak D call: TRBD1 (6 bases). Germline V gene data show CDR1 as SGHNT and CDR2 as YYREEE (reference sequence). The length of the CDR3 is 17 residues. Trimming cost V 4 bases and J 0 bases, with 17 bases left between them. Here the CDR3 DNA reads TGTGCCAGCAGCCCATCGCTACAGGGTTCCTCTGGAAACACCATATATTTT. This codes for CASSPSLQGSSGNTIYF.

The count of this clone is one. The CDR3 DNA reads TGTGCCAGCAGTGAGCAGAACAGTAATGAGCAGTTCTTC. Protein sequence: CASSEQNSNEQFF. The rearrangement joins TRBV7-9 to TRBJ2-1; D uncertain. V dropped 6 bases and J dropped 7 bases, with 13 bases sitting between them. Germline V gene sequence: CDR1 SEHNR, CDR2 FQNEAQ (reference sequence). The CDR3 totals 13 residues.

This clone has just a few counts. This rearrangement joins TRBV27 to TRBJ1-2; TRBD1 might be the D (5 bases). Germline CDR1 reads MNHEY; CDR2 reads SMNVEV (reference sequence). CDR3 length equals 14 residues. V lost 4 bases and J 6 bases, leaving 15 bases between the germline ends. The CDR3 sequence is CASSSSPGTDGYTF. The CDR3 nucleotides are TGTGCCAGCAGTTCGAGCCCCGGGACGGATGGCTACACCTTC.

The genes are TRBV15 and TRBJ2-7, with a possible D match to TRBD2 (5 bases). The V gene's germline CDR1 is LNHNV and CDR2 YYDKDF (reference sequence). The CDR3 is 13 residues long. Trimming cost V 5 bases and J 6 bases, with 14 bases left between them. Here the CDR3 DNA reads TGTGCCACCAGCGAACGACGAGGGCTCGAGCAGTACTTC. Its protein product is CATSERRGLEQYF.

There are a few counts of this clone. The same CDR3 can be traced to other DNA sequences in this sample. The chain combines TRBV5-1 with TRBJ2-1; 7 bases fit TRBD1. Germline V lookup: CDR1 SGHRS, CDR2 YFSETQ. The V and J ends lost 0 bases and 5 bases, in that order; junction bases with no gene match: 5. The CDR3 has 15 amino acids. CDR3 bases: TGCGCCAGCAGCTTGGGAGGGGGCAGGGACAATGAGCAGTTCTTC. This sequence encodes CASSLGGGRDNEQFF.

The rearrangement uses TRBV6-5 and TRBJ1-2; the D gene is possibly TRBD1 (5 bases). CDR1 is MNHEY, CDR2 SVGAGI, per germline. The CDR3 extends over 16 amino acids. Trimming removed 0 bases at V and 8 bases at J, with 19 bases between. The CDR3 is CASSYSMSLFGDGYTF. DNA for the CDR3: TGTGCCAGCAGTTACTCGATGTCGCTATTTGGGGACGGCTACACCTTC.

The genes are TRBV18 and TRBJ2-1; D ambiguous. The germline V gene encodes CDR1 KGHSH and CDR2 LQKENI. The CDR3 covers 15 residues. Trimming took 0 bases from V and 9 from J, leaving 15 bases between them. The CDR3 DNA sequence: TGTGCCAGCTCACCACCAATGGGTTCTTACGGTGAGCAGTTCTTC. Amino acids: CASSPPMGSYGEQFF. Drawing the rest from reference TRBV18 and TRBJ2-1, the complete variable domain is NAGVMQNPRHLVRRRGQEARLRCSPMKGHSHVYWYRQLPEEGLKFMVYLQKENIIDESGMPKERFSAEFPKEGPSILRIQQVVRGDSAAYFCASSPPMGSYGEQFFGPGTRLTVL.

The chain uses TRBV20-1 and TRBJ1-1; D is unresolved. Germline V CDR1 and CDR2: DFQATT, SNEGSKA (reference sequence). The CDR3 has 11 residues. The V and J ends lost 4 bases and 6 bases respectively, with 9 bases between them. The CDR3 DNA reads TGCAGTGCTACAGGTGGATCTGAAGCTTTCTTT. Translated: CSATGGSEAFF.

V usage is TRBV5-1 and J usage is TRBJ1-1; 7 positions agree with TRBD1. This CDR3 contains 16 residues. The germline V gene has CDR1 SGHRS and CDR2 YFSETQ. V was pared by 0 bases and J by 0 bases, with 5 bases of the junction left unmatched. The CDR3 DNA reads as TGCGCCAGCAGCTTGGAAGGGACAGATATGAACACTGAAGCTTTCTTT. Amino acids: CASSLEGTDMNTEAFF.

This chain connects TRBV11-3 to TRBJ1-1; TRBD1 matches at 7 bases. From germline, CDR1 is SGHNT and CDR2 YENEEA. The V segment lost 2 bases and the J segment 0 bases; nucleotides outside the gene matches: 12. The CDR3 totals 18 residues. CDR3 sequence reads: CASSLSAYWDSLNTEAFF. The DNA for the CDR3 is TGTGCCAGCAGCTTATCTGCCTACTGGGACAGCCTGAACACTGAAGCTTTCTTT.

This clone was observed once. This chain joins TRBV10-2 and TRBJ1-2, with 9 bases that match TRBD1. The germline CDR1 and CDR2 sequences are WSHSY and SAAADI. V shed 3 bases, J shed 7 bases, and the junction held 3 bases outside the gene matches. The CDR3 is 13 amino acids. CDR3 coding DNA: TGCGCCAGCAGTGACGGGACAGGGCCTGGCTACACCTTC. It encodes CASSDGTGPGYTF.

The genes are TRBV7-3 and TRBJ2-7, with D possibly being TRBD2 (7 bases). The CDR3 loop spans 15 amino acids. Germline assignment: CDR1 SGHTA and CDR2 FQGTGA. V gave up 1 base and J gave up 4 bases, with 14 bases separating them. CDR3 sequence: CASSLMSGGLYEQYF. CDR3 DNA sequence: TGTGCCAGCAGCTTAATGTCGGGGGGCTTGTACGAGCAGTACTTC.

The CDR3 region is CASRLAGGPSYNEQFF. CDR3 sequence (DNA): TGTGCCAGCAGATTAGCGGGAGGCCCTTCCTACAATGAGCAGTTCTTC. This rearrangement joins TRBV2 to TRBJ2-1; 10 bases align to TRBD2. CDR1 is SNHLY and CDR2 is FYNNEI in the germline V gene. The CDR3 has 16 residues. After removal of 6 bases from V and 1 base from J, the junction contained 6 bases not matched to a gene.

The chain uses TRBV27 and TRBJ1-5; a possible D gene is TRBD1 (6 bases). The CDR3 extends over 17 amino acids. Germline CDR1 is MNHEY and CDR2 is SMNVEV (reference sequence). V lost 4 bases and J lost 0, with 16 bases in between. The CDR3, as DNA: TGTGCCAGCAGTTCTTTGGGGGCCGGAGATAGCAATCAGCCCCAGCATTTT. Its translation is CASSSLGAGDSNQPQHF.

This clone occurred a few times. The J gene is TRBJ1-2, the V gene TRBV6-1; 12 bases fit TRBD1. V lost 2 bases and J lost 3; bases outside the gene matches: 7. Germline loops: CDR1 MNHNS, CDR2 SASEGT. The CDR3 extends over 17 amino acids. The CDR3 sequence: CASSEWGQGAAYYGYTF. As DNA, the CDR3 is TGTGCCAGCAGTGAATGGGGACAGGGGGCTGCGTACTATGGCTACACCTTC.

The rearrangement uses TRBV7-9 and TRBJ1-2; 12 positions match TRBD1. Germline-derived CDR1 and CDR2 are SEHNR and FQNEAQ (reference sequence). V shed 4 bases, J shed 7 bases, and the junction held 16 bases outside the gene matches. This CDR3 has 18 amino acids. The CDR3 region is CASSSGTGGSSGPGGYTF. The CDR3 DNA reads as TGTGCCAGCAGCTCCGGGACAGGGGGCTCTTCGGGTCCGGGTGGCTACACCTTC.

The DNA of the CDR3 is TGCGCCAGCAGCTTGGGCGGGAACGGGCTCAATGAGCAGTTCTTC. Translation gives CASSLGGNGLNEQFF. The chain has TRBV5-1 and TRBJ2-1; weak D call: TRBD2 (6 bases). CDR3 length: 15 amino acids. V lost 0 bases to trimming and J lost 6 bases, with 13 bases between them. The germline V gene has CDR1 SGHRS and CDR2 YFSETQ.

This rearrangement joins TRBV19 to TRBJ2-7; 8 nucleotides agree with TRBD1. J gave up 4 bases and V 9 bases, and 14 bases lay outside the gene matches. The CDR3 spans 15 residues. Germline CDR1 LNHDA, CDR2 SQIVND (reference sequence). CDR3 region: CASSSTPGGPYEQYF. The CDR3, as DNA: TGTGCCAGCTCCTCAACCCCAGGGGGCCCATACGAGCAGTACTTC. Using reference TRBV19 and TRBJ2-7 for the parts outside the CDR3, the full variable domain is DGGITQSPKYLFRKEGQNVTLSCEQNLNHDAMYWYRQDPGQGLRLIYYSQIVNDFQKGDIAEGYSVSREKKESFPLTVTSAQKNPTAFYLCASSSTPGGPYEQYFGPGTRLTVT.

This chain connects TRBV6-6 to TRBJ1-2; possibly TRBD1 for D (6 bases). CDR1 and CDR2 from the germline V gene are MNHNY and SVGAGI (reference sequence). V lost 7 bases, J lost 0 bases, and 12 bases lay in between. There are 14 residues in the CDR3. The CDR3 reads CASTRTASNYGYTF. CDR3 in DNA: TGTGCCAGCACTAGGACAGCCTCTAACTATGGCTACACCTTC.

This rearrangement joins TRBV10-1 to TRBJ2-7; unclear D gene. Per germline, CDR1 WNHNN and CDR2 SYGVQD (reference sequence). V dropped 2 bases and J dropped 2 bases, with 10 bases sitting between them. The CDR3 is 14 amino acids. Here the CDR3 DNA reads TGCGCCAGCAGTGAGGCCGGGTACCCCTACGAGCAGTACTTC. This sequence encodes CASSEAGYPYEQYF.